These T cell receptor beta chains were read from a single sample in a study of T cell responses to AZD1222 COVID-19 vaccine. Assay used: immunoSEQ multiplex PCR; TCRdb lists only in-frame clones, some missing. Among 180,000 or so clones listed, about 89% were seen once. The specimen comprised peripheral blood, sampled on day 0 of AZD1222 vaccination. These TCRs come from an adult in good health. Each CDR3 is given with its conserved first and last residue. The order of the fields is J gene, clone size, CDR3 length, D gene, V gene, CDR3 DNA, CDR3 protein. The D gene is left open where the match is weak. For some rows the clone size is stated as once, few or many, or as a class when expanded; others skip it.

>TRBJ1-4|NA|15|NA|TRBV2
TGTGCCAGCAGCGCGGACGGGACTAATAATGAAAAACTGTTTTTT
CASSADGTNNEKLFF
>TRBJ2-7|medium-sized|15|NA|TRBV7-2
TGTGCCAGCAGCCCAGGTGGAGGGGGTAAATACGAGCAGTACTTC
CASSPGGGGKYEQYF
>TRBJ2-1|NA|14|NA|TRBV13
TGTGCCAGCAGCTTACTGGGGAACTACAATGAGCAGTTCTTC
CASSLLGNYNEQFF
>TRBJ1-5|NA|14|NA|TRBV7-2
TGTGCCAGCAGCTTCCTGGGTGCAAGTCAGCCCCAGCATTTT
CASSFLGASQPQHF
>TRBJ1-2|once|13|NA|TRBV19
TGTGCCAGTAAATCTAGGCAGGTAGATGGCTACACCTTC
CASKSRQVDGYTF
>TRBJ1-5|few|15|TRBD1|TRBV19
TGTGCCAGTGAAATACAGGGGAATAGCAATCAGCCCCAGCATTTT
CASEIQGNSNQPQHF
>TRBJ1-5|NA|15|NA|TRBV6-1
TGTGCCAGCAGTGAAGATCGGGGGGGCAATCAGCCCCAGCATTTT
CASSEDRGGNQPQHF
>TRBJ2-1|NA|16|TRBD2|TRBV5-6
TGTGCCAGCAGCCTCACTAGCGGGCTTTCCTACAATGAGCAGTTCTTC
CASSLTSGLSYNEQFF
>TRBJ2-5|NA|16|TRBD2|TRBV5-4
TGTGCCAGCAGCTTGGTTGGCCGACTAGCGGAAGAGACCCAGTACTTC
CASSLVGRLAEETQYF
>TRBJ1-4|NA|14|NA|TRBV18
TGTGCCAGCTCACCCTCGGCAGGAAATGAAAAACTGTTTTTT
CASSPSAGNEKLFF
>TRBJ2-5|NA|15|NA|TRBV25-1
TGTGCCAGCAGTGAGCCGAAGCGGTACCAAGAGACCCAGTACTTC
CASSEPKRYQETQYF
>TRBJ2-1|NA|14|NA|TRBV7-9
TGTGCCAGCAGCTTAGGGGGCTTGGACAATGAGCAGTTCTTC
CASSLGGLDNEQFF
>TRBJ1-2|once|16|NA|TRBV9
TGTGCCAGCAGCGTAGACCCCGGGACACCTCTCGGGGGCTACACCTTC
CASSVDPGTPLGGYTF
>TRBJ2-3|NA|11|NA|TRBV7-6
TGTGCTACGGAAACCACAGATACGCAGTATTTT
CATETTDTQYF
>TRBJ2-7|NA|12|NA|TRBV5-4
TGTGCCAGCAGGAGGGACTCCTACGAGCAGTACTTC
CASRRDSYEQYF
>TRBJ2-1|NA|20|TRBD2|TRBV5-8
TGTGCCAGCAGCTTGGCGTTTTGGAAAACGGGACTAGCGGGAGGAGGTGAGCAGTTCTTC
CASSLAFWKTGLAGGGEQFF
>TRBJ1-1|NA|15|TRBD1|TRBV3-1/TRBV3-2
TGTGCCAGCAGCCAAAAAACAGGGGGTGGAACTGAAGCTTTCTTT
CASSQKTGGGTEAFF
>TRBJ2-2|NA|15|NA|TRBV6-4
TGTGCCAGCAGTGCTGAATTCGGTCGCACCGGGGAGCTGTTTTTT
CASSAEFGRTGELFF
>TRBJ1-3|once|12|NA|TRBV2
TGTGCCAGCAAGGAATACGGAAACACCATATATTTT
CASKEYGNTIYF
>TRBJ1-1|NA|14|NA|TRBV7-9
TGTGCCAGCAGCTTAGTACAGGTGAACACTGAAGCTTTCTTT
CASSLVQVNTEAFF
>TRBJ2-1|NA|13|NA|TRBV6-5
TGTGCCAGCAGTTACACGCCTGACAATGAGCAGTTCTTC
CASSYTPDNEQFF
>TRBJ2-3|NA|16|NA|TRBV14
TGTGCCAGCAGCCAAGATACCCTCCGCGTGGCAGATACGCAGTATTTT
CASSQDTLRVADTQYF